Below are 13 T cell receptor beta chains sequenced from a single sample in a study of PD-L1 blockade in urothelial cancer. TCRdb keeps only in-frame clones here, not all; method: immunoSEQ multiplex PCR. The sample has roughly 91,000 clones; more than 75% are singletons. This sample's time point: pretreatment peripheral blood. The sample in question was PBMCs, obtained around atezolizumab (anti-PD-L1) treatment. The origin of the receptors is a man in his sixties with urothelial cancer.

The rearrangement uses TRBV30 and TRBJ2-5, with a tentative D call TRBD2 (6 bases). Germline CDR1 and CDR2: GTSNPN and SVGIG (reference sequence). V was shortened by 3 bases and J by 2 bases, with 13 bases between the two germline ends. This CDR3 comprises 14 residues. CDR3 in DNA: TGTGCCTGGAGCGAGCGGGCCTCACAAGAGACCCAGTACTTC. This sequence encodes CAWSERASQETQYF.

The CDR3 DNA sequence: TGTGCCAGCAGCTTCACTTGGGGAGGCGGTACAGGTGAGCAGTTCTTC. It yields the protein CASSFTWGGGTGEQFF. The rearrangement joins TRBV28 to TRBJ2-1; possible D gene TRBD2, 6 bases. The CDR3 is 16 amino acids. CDR1 and CDR2 (germline): MDHEN, SYDVKM. The V and J ends lost 6 bases and 9 bases respectively, with 24 bases between them.

This chain links TRBV2 with TRBJ2-3; 11 positions match TRBD2. The CDR3 runs 16 residues. V trimming: 6 bases; J trimming: 2 bases; junction bases outside the gene matches: 7. Germline V gene data show CDR1 as SNHLY and CDR2 as FYNNEI. The CDR3, as DNA: TGTGCCAGCAGGGCTACTAGCGGGAGAGTCACAGATACGCAGTATTTT. Translation gives CASRATSGRVTDTQYF.

This chain connects TRBV5-4 to TRBJ2-2, with D possibly being TRBD2 (6 bases). This CDR3 comprises 15 residues. V lost 3 bases to trimming and J lost 6 bases, with 15 bases between them. CDR1 SGHNT and CDR2 YYREEE come from the germline V gene (reference sequence). The CDR3 region has the DNA TGTGCCAGCAGCTGGGTCCCTAGCGAACCCGGGGAGCTGTTTTTT. It specifies CASSWVPSEPGELFF. Full variable domain (remainder filled in from reference TRBV5-4 and TRBJ2-2): ETGVTQSPTHLIKTRGQQVTLRCSSQSGHNTVSWYQQALGQGPQFIFQYYREEENGRGNFPPRFSGLQFPNYSSELNVNALELDDSALYLCASSWVPSEPGELFFGEGSRLTVL.

A single count supports this clone. The V and J genes are TRBV5-5 and TRBJ1-2; perhaps TRBD1 as D (5 bases). This CDR3 is 13 amino acids long. The germline V gene has CDR1 SGHKS and CDR2 YYEKEE (reference sequence). The V end lost 4 bases, the J end lost 1 base, and 8 bases lay between the germline ends. The CDR3 here is CASSPQGNYGYTF. The CDR3 bases are TGTGCCAGCAGCCCCCAGGGTAACTATGGCTACACCTTC.

This chain links TRBV5-1 with TRBJ1-2; no reliable D call. CDR3 length: 15 amino acids. V shed 4 bases and J shed 12 bases, with 25 bases lying between them. Germline V gene lookup returns CDR1 SGHRS and CDR2 YFSETQ. The DNA for the CDR3 is TGCGCCAGCAGCCTCCTGCCGGGTGGTCAAAAAAAGGACACCTTC. Its protein product is CASSLLPGGQKKDTF.

This clone was counted a single time. The V and J genes are TRBV9 and TRBJ2-1, with 8 bases identical to TRBD2. The CDR3 is 16 residues long. V shed 3 bases, J shed 0 bases, and the junction held 5 bases outside the gene matches. Germline CDR1 SGDLS, CDR2 YYNGEE. The DNA for the CDR3 is TGTGCCAGCAGCGAACAAAGCGGGAGCTCCTACAATGAGCAGTTCTTC. Its translation is CASSEQSGSSYNEQFF.

The rearrangement joins TRBV7-2 to TRBJ2-3, with a tentative D call TRBD2 (6 bases). This CDR3 is built from 17 residues. CDR1 is SGHTA, CDR2 FQGNSA, per germline. V lost 5 bases, J lost 8 bases, and 26 bases lay in between. The CDR3 region has the DNA TGTGCCAGCAGCCCCCCCTCCGGGAGTTGGGCGGTGGCTACGCAGTATTTT. Its translation: CASSPPSGSWAVATQYF.

The CDR3 loop reads CASSANGLAGFYEQFF. CDR3 coding DNA: TGTGCCAGCAGCGCCAACGGACTAGCGGGTTTCTATGAGCAGTTCTTC. The rearrangement links TRBV9 to TRBJ2-1, with TRBD2 matching over 11 bases. CDR1 and CDR2 from the germline V gene are SGDLS and YYNGEE. The CDR3 length is 16 residues. The V segment lost 3 bases and the J segment 8 bases; nucleotides outside the gene matches: 10.

This clone was found a few times. This chain connects TRBV9 to TRBJ2-2, with D perhaps TRBD2 (5 bases). CDR3 length equals 13 residues. Germline loops: CDR1 SGDLS, CDR2 YYNGEE. The V end lost 4 bases, the J end lost 5 bases, and 9 bases lay between the germline ends. CDR3 bases: TGTGCCAGCAGCCCTGGAGGTACCGGGGAGCTGTTTTTT. It is translated as CASSPGGTGELFF. The entire variable domain, with the rest obtained from reference TRBV9 and TRBJ2-2, is as follows: DSGVTQTPKHLITATGQRVTLRCSPRSGDLSVYWYQQSLDQGLQFLIQYYNGEERAKGNILERFSAQQFPDLHSELNLSSLELGDSALYFCASSPGGTGELFFGEGSRLTVL.

This clone has ten or more counts. This chain uses TRBV5-6 with TRBJ2-7, with unresolved D. The CDR3 runs 12 residues. Trimming removed 2 bases at V and 6 bases at J, with 9 bases between. CDR1 is SGHDT, CDR2 YYEEEE, per germline. CDR3 region: CASSFPLSEQYF. The CDR3 nucleotides read TGTGCCAGCAGCTTCCCGTTGAGCGAGCAGTACTTC.

The V gene is TRBV9, the J gene TRBJ2-1; 7 bases line up with TRBD2. V lost 4 bases, J lost 4 bases, and 11 bases stayed unmatched. Germline V gene sequence: CDR1 SGDLS, CDR2 YYNGEE. CDR3 length: 16 amino acids. This CDR3 is CASSPHTSAQYNEQFF. DNA of the CDR3: TGTGCCAGCAGCCCGCACACTAGCGCCCAATACAATGAGCAGTTCTTC.

This sequence joins TRBV5-1 and TRBJ2-7, with D perhaps TRBD2 (6 bases). The length of the CDR3 is 16 residues. Trimming stripped 4 bases from V and 1 base from J, with 18 bases between. The germline V gene encodes CDR1 SGHRS and CDR2 YFSETQ. CDR3 loop: CASSILPGVTSYEQYF. As DNA, the CDR3 is TGCGCCAGCAGCATCCTCCCGGGGGTTACGTCCTACGAGCAGTACTTC. Using reference TRBV5-1 and TRBJ2-7 for the parts outside the CDR3, the full variable domain is KAGVTQTPRYLIKTRGQQVTLSCSPISGHRSVSWYQQTPGQGLQFLFEYFSETQRNKGNFPGRFSGRQFSNSRSEMNVSTLELGDSALYLCASSILPGVTSYEQYFGPGTRLTVT.